The present T cell receptor (beta chain) was sequenced within a study of cytomegalovirus exposure and HLA in healthy donors. In the study overall: Approximately 85 million unique TCRs from HLA-typed donors were held in an early release of data.

Whole-study findings and limits: Among TCR beta chains, those listed as cytomegalovirus-associated numbered around 160. The study carried out a later analysis of TCR beta sequences. It associated under 20,000 of them with specific HLA alleles at a false discovery rate of 0.05.

Trimming took 6 bases from V and 6 from J, leaving 15 bases between them. The V gene's germline CDR1 is SNHLY and CDR2 FYNNEI. The length of the CDR3 is 13 residues. Comments on this clone: What it recognizes is unknown.

Both 60 Vbeta primers and 13 Jbeta primers went into the PCR. Profiling relied on immunoSEQ multiplex PCR, and the TCRdb table lists in-frame clones only, not all of them. The sample records 100,000 to 150,000 clones, 65% to 80% being singletons. The specimen sequenced was PBMCs. V usage is TRBV2 and J usage is TRBJ2-7, with TRBD1 as a possible D gene (5 bases). The receptor was derived from a human donor in good health. As DNA, the CDR3 is TGTGCCAGCAGCAGGGTGGAAAGGGGCGAGCAGTACTTC. This translates into CASSRVERGEQYF.